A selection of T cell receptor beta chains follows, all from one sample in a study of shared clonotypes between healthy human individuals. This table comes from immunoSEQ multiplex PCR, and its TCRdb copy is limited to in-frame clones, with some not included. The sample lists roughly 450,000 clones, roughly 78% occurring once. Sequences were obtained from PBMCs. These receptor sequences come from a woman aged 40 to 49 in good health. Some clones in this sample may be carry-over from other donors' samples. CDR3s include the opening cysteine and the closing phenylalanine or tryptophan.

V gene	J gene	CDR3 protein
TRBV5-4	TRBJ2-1	CASSLNSGTYNEQFF
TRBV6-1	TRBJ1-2	CASSELGQNYGYTF
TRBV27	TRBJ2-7	CASSLSRLGSSYEQYF
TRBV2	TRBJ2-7	CASISHTYEQYF
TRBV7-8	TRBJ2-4	CASSASGEAKNIQYF
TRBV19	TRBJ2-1	CASSTPGQGSGNEQFF
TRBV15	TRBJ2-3	CATSRGNRGGTDTQYF
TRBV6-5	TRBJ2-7	CASSYSSGLEQYF
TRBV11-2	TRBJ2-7	CASSLVAEGPYF
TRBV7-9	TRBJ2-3	CASSFGGQGDTQYF
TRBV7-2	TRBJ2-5	CASSFFLGDGEETQYF
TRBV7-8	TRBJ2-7	CASSLAVPSYEQYF
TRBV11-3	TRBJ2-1	CASSPGTSGSDEQFF
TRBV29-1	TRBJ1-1	CSVSDFGAMNTEAFF
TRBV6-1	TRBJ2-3	CASNSLFTDTQYF
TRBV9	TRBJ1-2	CASSAYQGSDGYTF
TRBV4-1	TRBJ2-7	CASSQGLSGLRAEQYF
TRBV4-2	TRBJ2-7	CASSLLGGGEQYF
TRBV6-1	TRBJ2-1	CATRDRVTYNEQFF
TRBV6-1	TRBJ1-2	CASSEGGAYGYTF
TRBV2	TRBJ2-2	CASSEGRTGELFF
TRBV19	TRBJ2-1	CASSNGGGYEQFF
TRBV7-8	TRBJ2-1	CASSLLAGGYNEQFF